This T cell receptor beta chain was captured in a study of T-cell reconstitution after alpha-beta-depleted transplantation in children. There are 17 residues in the CDR3. V shed 0 bases, J shed 1 base, and the junction held 12 bases outside the gene matches. Looked up from germline, CDR1 is SQVTM and CDR2 is ANQGSEA. As it was prepared, the TCRbeta library received unique molecular identifiers. TCRdb passed the PCR reads through MiXCR, listing each CDR3 protein once. The table shows around 700,000 distinct CDR3 sequences, with about an eighth occurring only once. This clonotype was counted only a few times.

This chain links TRBV29-1 with TRBJ2-7; 7 bases fit TRBD2. The material was PBMCs, obtained before TCRalphabeta/CD19-depleted stem cell transplant. This TCR derives from a girl aged 2-9 years with congenital amegakaryocytic thrombocytopenia, due to receive a stem cell transplant. The CDR3 is CSVEDYPLTGGSYEQYF. The DNA for the CDR3 is TGCAGCGTTGAAGACTACCCCCTAACGGGAGGTTCCTACGAGCAGTACTTC.